This T cell receptor beta chain originates from a study of CD8 T cells in Susac syndrome. Reverse transcription of 0.5 to 1 ug RNA was performed with random hexamers. TCRdb ran MiXCR on the immunoSEQ multiplex PCR reads and lists one entry per CDR3 protein. The sample shows 95,000 to 150,000 distinct CDR3 sequences, around 94% of them seen only once. From blood CD8+ and CD4+ T cells, TCR beta sequences were generated. Sequencing was done on a sample of CD4+ T cells from PBMCs. This clonotype originated in a human donor in good health.

As DNA, the CDR3 is TGTGCCAGTAGTAACCCGGGAGAGAACACCGGGGAGCTGTTTTTT. Residues: CASSNPGENTGELFF. The rearrangement links TRBV19 to TRBJ2-2; tentative D call: TRBD2 (6 bases). In germline, CDR1 is LNHDA, CDR2 SQIVND (reference sequence). The CDR3 contains 15 residues. The V end was cut by 4 bases, the J end by 1 base, with 10 bases between.